These T cell receptor beta chains were read from a single sample in a study of blood T cell repertoires in COVID-19. TCRdb keeps only in-frame clones here, not all; method: immunoSEQ multiplex PCR. The table records approximately 180,000 clones, 75% to 90% of them present only once. Sequencing was done on a sample of peripheral blood. The receptors were gathered from a woman between 40 and 55 years old with COVID-19, enrolled during active disease. The CDR3 runs from the conserved cysteine through the conserved F or W. The D gene is left open where the match is weak. Where a row states a size, it is once, few, many or the class of an expanded clone; other rows omit it.

clone size: -
CDR3 length: 14
D gene: -
J gene: TRBJ1-4
V gene: TRBV5-1
CDR3 protein: CASSLWQGGEKLFF

clone size: few
CDR3 length: 16
D gene: -
J gene: TRBJ1-5
V gene: TRBV5-1
CDR3 protein: CASSLAQTGSRKPQHF

clone size: -
CDR3 length: 16
D gene: TRBD1
J gene: TRBJ2-7
V gene: TRBV7-6
CDR3 protein: CASSSGRDRTTYEQYF

clone size: -
CDR3 length: 15
D gene: -
J gene: TRBJ1-1
V gene: TRBV7-2
CDR3 protein: CASSLGSGKNTEAFF

clone size: -
CDR3 length: 14
D gene: -
J gene: TRBJ1-2
V gene: TRBV24-1
CDR3 protein: CATSDLQGGYGYTF

clone size: -
CDR3 length: 15
D gene: TRBD2
J gene: TRBJ2-3
V gene: TRBV4-2
CDR3 protein: CASSPPSGGVDTQYF

clone size: -
CDR3 length: 12
D gene: -
J gene: TRBJ2-7
V gene: TRBV5-1
CDR3 protein: CASSLTSNEQYF

clone size: -
CDR3 length: 13
D gene: -
J gene: TRBJ2-7
V gene: TRBV28
CDR3 protein: CASSRAGQDEQYF

clone size: -
CDR3 length: 15
D gene: -
J gene: TRBJ1-1
V gene: TRBV28
CDR3 protein: CASSLSQGPYTEAFF

clone size: -
CDR3 length: 15
D gene: -
J gene: TRBJ2-3
V gene: TRBV2
CDR3 protein: CASSGLGGSTDTQYF

clone size: -
CDR3 length: 15
D gene: TRBD2
J gene: TRBJ2-7
V gene: TRBV4-2
CDR3 protein: CASSQGRGEDYEQYF

clone size: -
CDR3 length: 17
D gene: TRBD1
J gene: TRBJ2-3
V gene: TRBV24-1
CDR3 protein: CATSDSFRDRATDTQYF

clone size: -
CDR3 length: 16
D gene: -
J gene: TRBJ1-6
V gene: TRBV18
CDR3 protein: CASSPQGAVGNSPLHF

clone size: -
CDR3 length: 14
D gene: TRBD1
J gene: TRBJ1-1
V gene: TRBV2
CDR3 protein: CASRPRQGQVEAFF

clone size: -
CDR3 length: 15
D gene: -
J gene: TRBJ2-5
V gene: TRBV5-4
CDR3 protein: CASSLVGGAEETQYF

clone size: -
CDR3 length: 13
D gene: TRBD1
J gene: TRBJ2-5
V gene: TRBV29-1
CDR3 protein: CSVQEDRGGTQYF

clone size: -
CDR3 length: 19
D gene: -
J gene: TRBJ2-1
V gene: TRBV18
CDR3 protein: CASSQGRKRSTGAYNEQFF

clone size: -
CDR3 length: 13
D gene: -
J gene: TRBJ1-2
V gene: TRBV6-6
CDR3 protein: CASRKQGDYGYTF

clone size: once
CDR3 length: 13
D gene: -
J gene: TRBJ1-1
V gene: TRBV5-1
CDR3 protein: CASSKGGNTEAFF

clone size: -
CDR3 length: 15
D gene: TRBD1
J gene: TRBJ1-6
V gene: TRBV19
CDR3 protein: CASSPRQGPDSPLHF

clone size: once
CDR3 length: 17
D gene: TRBD2
J gene: TRBJ2-3
V gene: TRBV19
CDR3 protein: CASSIIGLAGGVDTQYF

clone size: once
CDR3 length: 16
D gene: TRBD1
J gene: TRBJ2-5
V gene: TRBV18
CDR3 protein: CASSPRQGGRSETQYF

clone size: -
CDR3 length: 13
D gene: -
J gene: TRBJ1-4
V gene: TRBV10-2
CDR3 protein: CASSERGGEKLFF